These T cell receptor beta chains were read from a single sample in a study of blood T cell repertoires in COVID-19. Here immunoSEQ multiplex PCR was the method, and the copy in TCRdb shows in-frame clones only, minus some. The sample yields tens of thousands of clones, 83% seen once. Sequences were obtained from peripheral blood. These receptors all stem from a man older than 75 with acute or convalescent COVID-19. Both conserved end residues are part of each CDR3. A D gene is named only where the DNA matches it firmly. The size field is filled for only some rows; it gives once, few, many or a size class.

V	size	J	D	CDR3	DNA
TRBV14	NA	TRBJ2-7	NA	CASSQVAYEQYF	TGTGCCAGCAGCCAGGTAGCCTACGAGCAGTACTTC
TRBV6-2/TRBV6-3	NA	TRBJ2-1	NA	CASSYFSEQFF	TGTGCCAGCAGTTACTTTAGCGAGCAGTTCTTC
TRBV19	NA	TRBJ1-2	NA	CASSHGVLGGYGYTF	TGTGCCAGTAGCCATGGGGTGCTAGGAGGGTATGGCTACACCTTC
TRBV12-5	NA	TRBJ2-3	NA	CASGSEADTQYF	TGTGCTAGTGGTTCGGAGGCAGATACGCAGTATTTT
TRBV7-3	NA	TRBJ1-1	TRBD1	CASSPRGQGNTEAFF	TGTGCCAGCAGCCCAAGGGGACAGGGAAACACTGAAGCTTTCTTT
TRBV28	NA	TRBJ2-1	TRBD1	CASSLSRDRNLWFF	TGTGCCAGCAGTTTATCCCGGGACAGGAACTTGTGGTTCTTC
TRBV5-1	few	TRBJ2-5	TRBD2	CASSLEGLAGETQYF	TGCGCCAGCAGCTTGGAAGGGCTAGCGGGAGAGACCCAGTACTTC
TRBV9	NA	TRBJ2-2	NA	CASSRTSNTGELFF	TGTGCCAGCAGCCGGACATCGAACACCGGGGAGCTGTTTTTT
TRBV5-5	NA	TRBJ1-3	NA	CASSFQHSGNTIYF	TGTGCCAGCAGCTTCCAACACTCTGGAAACACCATATATTTT
TRBV18	few	TRBJ2-2	NA	CASSPRSLGTGELFF	TGTGCCAGCTCACCACGGAGTTTGGGCACCGGGGAGCTGTTTTTT
TRBV19	few	TRBJ1-4	TRBD1	CASSATGQAKLFF	TGTGCCAGTAGTGCCACGGGACAGGCAAAACTGTTTTTT
TRBV5-1	NA	TRBJ2-1	TRBD1	CASSSKWEGQGNEQFF	TGCGCCAGCAGCTCCAAGTGGGAGGGACAGGGCAATGAGCAGTTCTTC
TRBV19	NA	TRBJ2-3	NA	CASRVRGPTDTQYF	TGTGCCAGTAGAGTGCGGGGGCCCACAGATACGCAGTATTTT
TRBV5-1	NA	TRBJ2-3	NA	CASDYREGGTDTQYF	TGCGCCAGCGACTACAGGGAAGGGGGCACAGATACGCAGTATTTT
TRBV4-3	NA	TRBJ2-1	TRBD2	CASSQEGGTRSYNEQFF	TGCGCCAGCAGCCAAGAGGGGGGGACGAGGTCCTACAATGAGCAGTTCTTC
TRBV6-5	NA	TRBJ1-6	TRBD1	CASSQQGSSPLHF	TGTGCCAGCAGTCAACAGGGGTCATCACCCCTCCACTTT
TRBV7-2	NA	TRBJ1-2	NA	CASSLDRHDYTF	TGTGCCAGCAGCTTAGACAGACACGACTACACCTTC
TRBV18	NA	TRBJ1-3	TRBD1	CASSPGTDSGNTIYF	TGTGCCAGCTCACCCGGGACAGACTCTGGAAACACCATATATTTT
TRBV20-1	NA	TRBJ2-2	NA	CSATGTGELFF	TGCAGTGCTACGGGAACCGGGGAGCTGTTTTTT
TRBV5-1	few	TRBJ1-6	TRBD1	CASSTGTGGSSPLHF	TGCGCCAGCAGCACGGGGACAGGGGGTTCTTCACCCCTCCACTTT
TRBV6-2/TRBV6-3	NA	TRBJ2-1	TRBD2	CASSETAGLRIF	TGTGCCAGCAGCGAAACGGCGGGACTACGGATCTTC
TRBV5-1	NA	TRBJ2-1	NA	CASSLDSNNEQFF	TGCGCCAGCAGCTTGGACAGCAACAATGAGCAGTTCTTC
TRBV6-6	NA	TRBJ1-2	NA	CASTHSSGHGYTF	TGTGCCAGCACCCATAGCAGCGGGCATGGCTACACCTTC
TRBV21-1	few	TRBJ2-3	NA	CASSKVLAGGPSTDTQYF	TGTGCCAGCAGCAAAGTGCTAGCGGGGGGGCCTAGCACAGATACGCAGTATTTT
TRBV19	NA	TRBJ2-1	TRBD2	CASSIGAGREYNEQFF	TGTGCCAGTAGTATCGGAGCGGGGCGGGAGTACAATGAGCAGTTCTTC
TRBV15	NA	TRBJ2-3	TRBD1	CATRPTGTDTQYF	TGTGCCACCAGGCCGACAGGGACAGATACGCAGTATTTT
TRBV19	NA	TRBJ1-5	NA	CASSSRGGIDGQPQHF	TGTGCCAGTAGTAGCCGGGGGGGAATCGACGGTCAGCCCCAGCATTTT
TRBV5-1	NA	TRBJ2-1	TRBD2	CASSLAPSGSGYNEQFF	TGCGCCAGCAGCTTGGCCCCTAGCGGGAGTGGTTACAATGAGCAGTTCTTC
TRBV18	NA	TRBJ2-7	NA	CASSRGTESLLAMQYF	TGTGCCAGCTCACGAGGGACGGAGAGCTTACTAGCTATGCAGTACTTC
TRBV25-1	NA	TRBJ2-3	NA	CASSEGGAGPDTQYF	TGTGCCAGCAGTGAGGGGGGGGCAGGCCCAGATACGCAGTATTTT
TRBV7-2	NA	TRBJ1-1	NA	CASSLDIMNTEAFF	TGTGCCAGCAGTTTAGACATCATGAACACTGAAGCTTTCTTT
TRBV3-1/TRBV3-2	NA	TRBJ2-6	NA	CASSRDNSGANVLTF	TGTGCCAGCAGCCGAGACAACTCTGGGGCCAACGTCCTGACTTTC
TRBV19	NA	TRBJ1-5	TRBD1	CATSDRGSDQPQHF	TGTGCCACGTCGGACAGGGGGTCGGACCAGCCCCAGCATTTT
TRBV7-6	NA	TRBJ2-1	TRBD2	CASSLIGGSSYNEQFF	TGTGCCAGCAGCTTAATCGGGGGGAGCTCCTACAATGAGCAGTTCTTC
TRBV13	NA	TRBJ1-5	TRBD1	CASSPGTDGQPQHF	TGTGCCAGCAGCCCGGGGACAGATGGGCAGCCCCAGCATTTT